These T cell receptor beta chains were read from a single sample in a study of breast tumors, draining lymph nodes, adjacent tissues. TCRdb independently ran MiXCR on the multiplex PCR reads; one entry per CDR3 protein. The data show around 100,000 distinct CDR3 sequences, with roughly 20% seen just once and over 1% held by the top ten. Sequenced input: axillary lymph node tissue. The receptor set was obtained from a female donor with breast cancer. Some clones in this sample may be carry-over from other donors' samples. Each CDR3 is given with its conserved first and last residue. The D gene is left open where the match is weak. The size field is filled for only some rows; it gives once, few, many or a size class.

V gene,J gene,clone size,D gene,CDR3 protein,CDR3 DNA
TRBV6-1,TRBJ2-7,many,.,CASNIRGYEQYF,TGTGCCAGCAATATAAGGGGGTACGAGCAGTACTTC
TRBV6-5,TRBJ2-5,many,TRBD2,CASSYSSGSRGTQYF,TGTGCCAGCAGTTACTCTAGCGGGAGTCGGGGGACCCAGTACTTC
TRBV7-2,TRBJ1-2,many,.,CASSLMVRYNYGYTF,TGTGCCAGCAGCTTGATGGTCAGATATAACTATGGCTACACCTTC
TRBV6-4,TRBJ2-1,many,.,CASREGKLNPDHYNEQFF,TGTGCCAGCAGGGAGGGCAAGCTAAACCCGGACCACTACAATGAGCAGTTCTTC
TRBV20-1,TRBJ2-1,many,TRBD2,CSAREQGTSKNEQFF,TGCAGTGCTAGAGAACAGGGGACTAGCAAAAATGAGCAGTTCTTC
TRBV4-2,TRBJ2-7,many,TRBD1,CASSQVGGTGVGEQYF,TGTGCCAGCAGCCAAGTTGGCGGGACAGGGGTAGGTGAGCAGTACTTC
TRBV6-2/TRBV6-3,TRBJ2-1,many,.,CASSYRGDEQFF,TGTGCCAGCAGTTACAGGGGGGATGAGCAGTTCTTC
TRBV7-9,TRBJ2-2,many,TRBD2,CASSLARRLAGYTGELFF,TGTGCCAGCAGCTTAGCGCGCAGGCTAGCGGGATACACCGGGGAGCTGTTTTTT
TRBV9,TRBJ2-2,few,TRBD2,CASSVSGGSGELFF,TGTGCCAGCAGCGTTAGCGGGGGGTCCGGGGAGCTGTTTTTT
TRBV6-1,TRBJ2-7,many,TRBD1,CASGGQGSYEQYF,TGTGCCAGCGGGGGACAGGGATCCTACGAGCAGTACTTC
TRBV12-3/TRBV12-4,TRBJ2-7,many,.,CASTGRGPSSYEQYF,TGTGCCAGCACGGGGAGGGGGCCTAGCTCCTACGAGCAGTACTTC
TRBV7-9,TRBJ2-5,many,.,CASSWVGETQYF,TGTGCCAGCAGCTGGGTGGGGGAGACCCAGTACTTC
TRBV20-1,TRBJ2-7,.,.,CSASFSGDVGEQYF,TGCAGTGCTAGTTTCTCGGGGGACGTAGGCGAGCAGTACTTC
TRBV6-1,TRBJ2-2,many,.,CASRKTGGAGELFF,TGTGCCAGCAGGAAGACAGGCGGGGCCGGGGAGCTGTTTTTT
TRBV4-1,TRBJ1-4,.,.,CASSQAPPGGNEKLFF,TGCGCCAGCAGCCAAGCACCGCCCGGGGGTAATGAAAAACTGTTTTTT
TRBV4-1,TRBJ2-1,many,.,CASSHSEGDEQFF,TGCGCCAGCAGCCACTCCGAGGGTGATGAGCAGTTCTTC
TRBV30,TRBJ2-5,.,.,CACAAGGGETQYF,TGTGCCTGCGCGGCAGGGGGAGGTGAGACCCAGTACTTC
TRBV7-7,TRBJ2-3,many,.,CASSSSDWDTQYF,TGTGCTAGCAGTTCCAGCGATTGGGATACGCAGTATTTT
TRBV7-8,TRBJ2-5,many,.,CASSFGRKGGQYF,TGTGCCAGCAGCTTCGGCCGTAAGGGGGGCCAGTACTTC
TRBV6-5,TRBJ1-3,many,.,CASRTGENTIYF,TGTGCCAGCAGGACAGGCGAAAACACCATATATTTT
TRBV11-2,TRBJ2-1,many,.,CASSLPAAGMFF,TGTGCCAGCAGCTTACCGGCAGCGGGTATGTTCTTC
TRBV19,TRBJ1-5,.,TRBD1,CASSWGQGSNQPQHF,TGTGCCAGTAGCTGGGGACAGGGAAGCAATCAGCCCCAGCATTTT
TRBV2,TRBJ1-5,many,.,CASSLSGGASNQPQHF,TGTGCCAGCAGTCTATCCGGGGGGGCGAGCAATCAGCCCCAGCATTTT
TRBV20-1,TRBJ2-1,many,.,CSATGVGEQFF,TGCAGTGCTACAGGGGTTGGGGAGCAGTTCTTC
TRBV5-4,TRBJ2-7,many,TRBD2,CASSRTPGTSSYEQYF,TGTGCCAGCAGCCGAACCCCCGGGACTAGTTCCTACGAGCAGTACTTC
TRBV3-1,TRBJ2-7,many,TRBD1,CASSQTTGGNYEQYF,TGTGCCAGCAGCCAGACGACAGGGGGCAACTACGAGCAGTACTTC
TRBV11-2,TRBJ2-4,.,TRBD1,CASSLERTGNIQYF,TGTGCCAGCAGCTTAGAACGGACAGGGAACATTCAGTACTTC
TRBV9,TRBJ1-4,.,TRBD1,CASSPRGQGASTNEKLFF,TGTGCCAGCAGCCCCCGGGGGCAGGGGGCTTCAACTAATGAAAAACTGTTTTTT
TRBV5-5,TRBJ1-2,many,TRBD1,CASSLAAGGNRGYTF,TGTGCCAGCAGCTTGGCGGCAGGGGGAAACAGAGGCTACACCTTC
TRBV4-2,TRBJ2-7,many,TRBD2,CASSQDGSGTYYEQYF,TGTGCCAGCAGCCAAGATGGTAGCGGGACATACTACGAGCAGTACTTC
TRBV19,TRBJ1-5,many,.,CASSIVGKVFQPQHF,TGTGCCAGTAGTATAGTGGGTAAGGTTTTTCAGCCCCAGCATTTT
TRBV6-1,TRBJ1-4,few,.,CASKGGGDGSEKLFF,TGTGCCAGCAAGGGTGGGGGGGACGGGAGCGAAAAACTGTTTTTT
TRBV20-1,TRBJ2-7,many,.,CSAMEGRAYEQYF,TGCAGTGCTATGGAGGGGAGAGCCTACGAGCAGTACTTC
TRBV20-1,TRBJ2-3,many,.,CSAGPGLSMADTQYF,TGCAGTGCTGGCCCGGGACTCTCGATGGCAGATACGCAGTATTTT
TRBV19,TRBJ1-6,.,.,CASNRPGTQNSPLHF,TGTGCCAGTAACCGCCCCGGGACGCAAAATTCACCCCTCCACTTT
TRBV20-1,TRBJ2-1,many,TRBD1,CSALLGQDYNEQFF,TGCAGTGCTCTTTTGGGACAGGATTACAATGAGCAGTTCTTC
TRBV6-5,TRBJ2-3,many,.,CASSYSHSTDTQYF,TGTGCCAGCAGTTACTCGCATTCTACAGATACGCAGTATTTT
TRBV6-1,TRBJ2-5,many,TRBD1,CASSEAEGARQETQYF,TGTGCCAGCAGTGAAGCAGAGGGGGCACGCCAAGAGACCCAGTACTTC
TRBV3-1,TRBJ2-3,few,.,CASSPYGDTQYF,TGTGCCAGCAGCCCGTACGGAGATACGCAGTATTTT
TRBV4-1,TRBJ2-7,many,TRBD1,CASSQDNSGTGSYEQYF,TGCGCCAGCAGCCAGGATAACTCCGGGACAGGGTCCTACGAGCAGTACTTC
TRBV19,TRBJ2-2,many,TRBD1,CASSTTGANTGELFF,TGTGCCAGTAGTACGACAGGGGCAAACACCGGGGAGCTGTTTTTT
TRBV4-1,TRBJ2-7,many,TRBD2,CASSQPLAGGHEQYF,TGCGCCAGCAGCCAACCCCTAGCGGGAGGACACGAGCAGTACTTC
TRBV12-3/TRBV12-4,TRBJ2-3,few,TRBD2,CASSLGAGGGTDTQYF,TGTGCCAGCAGTTTAGGAGCGGGGGGGGGCACAGATACGCAGTATTTT
TRBV10-3,TRBJ1-3,.,.,CAISEKGSGNTIYF,TGTGCCATCAGTGAGAAGGGGTCTGGAAACACCATATATTTT
TRBV5-6,TRBJ1-5,many,.,CASSLFRHDSNQPQHF,TGTGCCAGCAGCTTGTTCAGACACGATAGCAATCAGCCCCAGCATTTT
TRBV5-1,TRBJ2-7,.,.,CASSNPNYEQYF,TGCGCCAGCAGCAACCCGAACTACGAGCAGTACTTC
TRBV14,TRBJ2-1,many,.,CASSQFVGASSSYNEQFF,TGTGCCAGCAGCCAATTTGTTGGAGCCTCGTCCTCCTACAATGAGCAGTTCTTC
TRBV10-3,TRBJ2-1,many,.,CAISGTLQENEQFF,TGTGCCATCAGTGGAACTTTACAGGAGAATGAGCAGTTCTTC
TRBV9,TRBJ2-1,many,TRBD2,CASRPTGGEYNEQFF,TGTGCCAGCAGACCTACCGGGGGGGAATACAATGAGCAGTTCTTC